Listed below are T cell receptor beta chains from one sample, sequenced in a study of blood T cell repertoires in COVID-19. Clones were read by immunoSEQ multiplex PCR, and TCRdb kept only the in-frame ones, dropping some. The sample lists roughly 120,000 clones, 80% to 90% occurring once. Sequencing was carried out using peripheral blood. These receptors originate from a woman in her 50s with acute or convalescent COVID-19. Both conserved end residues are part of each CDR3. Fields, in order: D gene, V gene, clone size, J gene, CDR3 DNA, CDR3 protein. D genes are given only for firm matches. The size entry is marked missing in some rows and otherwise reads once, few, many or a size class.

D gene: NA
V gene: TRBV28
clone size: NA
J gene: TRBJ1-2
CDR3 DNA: TGTGCCAGCAGTTCCGGGAAAAACTATGGCTACACCTTC
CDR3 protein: CASSSGKNYGYTF

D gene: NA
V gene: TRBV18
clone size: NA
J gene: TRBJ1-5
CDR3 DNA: TGTGCCAGCTCACCCACAGGAGAAGGCAATCAGCCCCAGCATTTT
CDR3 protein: CASSPTGEGNQPQHF

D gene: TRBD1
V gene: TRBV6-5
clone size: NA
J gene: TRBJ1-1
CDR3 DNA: TGTGCCAGCAGTTCCTGGACAGGAGAGAAGCTTCTCTTT
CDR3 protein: CASSSWTGEKLLF

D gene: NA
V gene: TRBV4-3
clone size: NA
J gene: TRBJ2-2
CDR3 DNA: TGCGCCAGCGGGACCGGGACTTATAACACCGGGGAGCTGTTTTTT
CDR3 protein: CASGTGTYNTGELFF

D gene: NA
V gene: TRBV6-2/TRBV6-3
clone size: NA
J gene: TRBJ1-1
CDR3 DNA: TGTGCCAGCAGTTATTCCAGGGCCGCTGAAGCTTTCTTT
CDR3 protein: CASSYSRAAEAFF

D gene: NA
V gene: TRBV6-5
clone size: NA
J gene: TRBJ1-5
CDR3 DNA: TGTGCCAGCAGCGATGGGACTGATCAGCCCCAGCATTTT
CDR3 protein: CASSDGTDQPQHF

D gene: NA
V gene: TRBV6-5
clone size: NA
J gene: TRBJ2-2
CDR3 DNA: TGTGCCAGCAGTCGACTAGACCTAAACACCGGGGAGCTGTTTTTT
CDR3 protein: CASSRLDLNTGELFF

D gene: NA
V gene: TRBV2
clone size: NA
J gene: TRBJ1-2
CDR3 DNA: TGTGCCAGCAGCCCCTTGGCAAGAGTACAGAACCCTAACTATGGCTACACCTTC
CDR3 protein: CASSPLARVQNPNYGYTF

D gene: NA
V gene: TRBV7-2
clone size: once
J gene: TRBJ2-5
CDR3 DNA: TGTGCCAGCAGCTTAGAACTCTTCGAAGAGACCCAGTACTTC
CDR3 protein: CASSLELFEETQYF

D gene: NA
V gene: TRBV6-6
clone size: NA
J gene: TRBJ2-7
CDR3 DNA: TGTGCCAGCACCCAGGCCGGGGTTGGGTACGAGCAGTACTTC
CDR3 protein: CASTQAGVGYEQYF

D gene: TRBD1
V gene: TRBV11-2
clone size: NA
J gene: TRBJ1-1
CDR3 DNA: TGTGCCAGCAGCTTTCTTCGTCGGAGACAGGGGTCCCAAGCTTTCTTT
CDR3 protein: CASSFLRRRQGSQAFF

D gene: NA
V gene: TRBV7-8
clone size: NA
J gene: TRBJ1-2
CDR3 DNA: TGTGCCAGCAGCCCCTTGAGGGGGGGCTACACCTTC
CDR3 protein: CASSPLRGGYTF

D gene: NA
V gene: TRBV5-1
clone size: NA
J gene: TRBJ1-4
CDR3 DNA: TGCGCCAGCAGCTTAACGGAGCCAACTAATGAAAAACTGTTTTTT
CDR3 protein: CASSLTEPTNEKLFF

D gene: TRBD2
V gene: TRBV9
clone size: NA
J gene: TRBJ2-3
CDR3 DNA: TGTGCCAGCAGCGCTAGACTAGCGGGACTCGATACGCAGTATTTT
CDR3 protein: CASSARLAGLDTQYF

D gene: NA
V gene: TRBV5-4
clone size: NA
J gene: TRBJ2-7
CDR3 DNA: TGTGCCAGCAGCTTGCGTAGCGAGACCGAGCAGTACTTC
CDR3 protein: CASSLRSETEQYF

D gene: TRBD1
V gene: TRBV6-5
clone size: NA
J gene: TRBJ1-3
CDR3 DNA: TGTGCCAGCAGTTACGGGACAGGCTCTGGAAACACCATATATTTT
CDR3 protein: CASSYGTGSGNTIYF

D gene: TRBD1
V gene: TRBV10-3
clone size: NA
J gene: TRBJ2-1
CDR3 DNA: TGTGCCACAGGTCCGGGACAGGGCACCAATGAGCAGTTCTTC
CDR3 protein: CATGPGQGTNEQFF

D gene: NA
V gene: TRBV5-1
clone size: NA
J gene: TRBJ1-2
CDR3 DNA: TGCGCCAGCAGCTTGGAACAGGGAAAAGGCTACACCTTC
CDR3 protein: CASSLEQGKGYTF